The source of this T cell receptor beta chain is a study of vaccination and CD4 T cells after COVID-19. Trimming took 4 bases from V and 7 from J, leaving 11 bases between them. The germline V gene has CDR1 SGHTA and CDR2 FQGNSA. The CDR3 has 12 amino acids. Whole-study findings and limits: Apart from involving relatively few convalescent patients, the work omitted early post-infection timepoints.

With the Oncomine TCR Beta short-read assay, DNA from cultured CD4+ T cells was sequenced. TCRdb ran MiXCR on the PCR reads and lists one entry per CDR3 protein. Among 11,000 or so distinct CDR3 sequences, about 42% were seen once, and the ten largest hold 29%. As to treatment: roughly nine-day PBMC culture with coronavirus spike peptide pools or control peptides (ViraFEST assay). The authors replaced half the medium with fresh IL-2 medium on days 3 and 7. This clonotype is medium-sized in the sample. What it recognizes is unknown. Input material: CD4+ T cells from blood, cultured in vitro. The sequence derives from a human donor who had recovered from COVID-19. V usage is TRBV7-2 and J usage is TRBJ2-7, with D hard to call. The CDR3 region has the DNA TGTGCCAGCAGCTCCTATCTCGGTGAGCAGTACTTC. It is translated as CASSSYLGEQYF.